Below, 25 T cell receptor beta chains from the same sample are listed, as sequenced in a study of blood T cell repertoires in COVID-19. The method was immunoSEQ multiplex PCR; TCRdb's version includes in-frame clones alone and lacks a portion of them. The data contain roughly 80,000 clones, almost 90% of them singletons. Material for sequencing was peripheral blood. These receptors were taken from a woman older than 75 with acute or convalescent COVID-19.

Regarding this clone: An end of the junction does not agree with germline; a read error may underlie this. V and J are TRBV7-7 and TRBJ2-3; 15 nucleotides align to TRBD2. The CDR3 spans 22 residues. From germline, CDR1 is SSHAT and CDR2 FNYEAQ (reference sequence). The chain's CDR3 is CASSPGAPPGLAGGKGADTQYF. The CDR3 DNA sequence: TGTGCTAGCAGCCCCGGAGCCCCGCCGGGACTAGCGGGGGGTAAGGGTGCAGATACGCAGTATTTT. The full variable domain, rest sourced from reference TRBV7-7 and TRBJ2-3, is GAGVSQSPRYKVTKRGQDVTLRCDPISSHATLYWYQQALGQGPEFLTYFNYEAQPDKSGLPSDRFSAERPEGSISTLTIQRTEQRDSAMYRCASSPGAPPGLAGGKGADTQYFGPGTRLTVL.

J is TRBJ2-3 and V is TRBV5-1; a possible D gene is TRBD1 (6 bases). This CDR3 spans 14 amino acids. Between the trimmed V and J ends, which lost 0 bases and 5 bases, there was a span of 10 bases. Germline lookup yields CDR1 SGHRS and CDR2 YFSETQ. CDR3 amino acids: CASSLEGVGDTQYF. CDR3 coding DNA: TGCGCCAGCAGCTTGGAGGGGGTTGGAGATACGCAGTATTTT.

The J gene is TRBJ1-2, the V gene TRBV29-1; no reliable D call. Trimming pared 3 bases from V and 8 bases from J, leaving 13 bases between. The CDR3 extends over 12 amino acids. Germline CDR1 SQVTM, CDR2 ANQGSEA. For the CDR3, the DNA is TGCAGCGTTGACATCACCGTTAGCGGCTACACCTTC. This codes for CSVDITVSGYTF.

This sequence joins TRBV10-3 and TRBJ1-5; TRBD1 might be the D (6 bases). This CDR3 is 14 amino acids long. Trimming shortened V by 4 bases and J by 4 bases, and 11 bases separated the two germline ends. The germline V gene encodes CDR1 ENHRY and CDR2 SYGVKD. This chain's CDR3 is CAISVGAGNQPQHF. The CDR3 coding sequence is TGTGCCATCAGTGTGGGGGCCGGGAATCAGCCCCAGCATTTT.

The CDR3 loop reads CASSPGTTSTDTQYF. CDR3 in DNA: TGTGCCAGCAGCCCCGGGACTACTAGCACAGATACGCAGTATTTT. The chain carries TRBV7-9 and TRBJ2-3; TRBD2 matches at 7 bases. V gave up 5 bases and J gave up 0 bases; unmatched junction bases: 5. Per germline, CDR1 SEHNR and CDR2 FQNEAQ (reference sequence). The CDR3 sequence is 15 residues long. The full variable domain, in which reference TRBV7-9 and TRBJ2-3 provide the parts outside the CDR3, is DTGVSQNPRHKITKRGQNVTFRCDPISEHNRLYWYRQTLGQGPEFLTYFQNEAQLEKSRLLSDRFSAERPKGSFSTLEIQRTEQGDSAMYLCASSPGTTSTDTQYFGPGTRLTVL.

The J gene is TRBJ1-2, the V gene TRBV30; perhaps TRBD1 as D (6 bases). V shed 1 base and J shed 4 bases, with 16 bases lying between them. The germline V gene encodes CDR1 GTSNPN and CDR2 SVGIG (reference sequence). This CDR3 has 15 residues. CDR3: CAWSGTGHPFYGYTF. CDR3 in DNA: TGTGCCTGGAGTGGTACGGGACACCCGTTCTATGGCTACACCTTC. Full variable domain (rest looked up from reference TRBV30 and TRBJ1-2): SQTIHQWPATLVQPVGSPLSLECTVEGTSNPNLYWYRQAAGRGLQLLFYSVGIGQISSEVPQNLSASRPQDRQFILSSKKLLLSDSGFYLCAWSGTGHPFYGYTFGSGTRLTVV.

The V and J genes are TRBV19 and TRBJ1-6, with 8 bases matching TRBD1. The V gene end was trimmed by 4 bases and the J gene end by 7 bases; junction bases not matched to a gene: 3. Looked up from germline, CDR1 is LNHDA and CDR2 is SQIVND (reference sequence). The CDR3 runs to 14 residues. The CDR3 loop is CASSTNRGNSPLHF. As DNA, the CDR3 is TGTGCCAGTAGTACCAACAGGGGGAATTCACCCCTCCACTTT. Drawing the rest from reference TRBV19 and TRBJ1-6, the complete variable domain is DGGITQSPKYLFRKEGQNVTLSCEQNLNHDAMYWYRQDPGQGLRLIYYSQIVNDFQKGDIAEGYSVSREKKESFPLTVTSAQKNPTAFYLCASSTNRGNSPLHFGNGTRLTVT.

Here the CDR3 DNA reads TGTGCCAGTAGTGTGCTCTCCTCGATGACTAGCGGCCACAATGAGCAGTTCTTC. Its protein is CASSVLSSMTSGHNEQFF. The genes are TRBV19 and TRBJ2-1; 9 nucleotides agree with TRBD2. Looked up from germline, CDR1 is LNHDA and CDR2 is SQIVND (reference sequence). The CDR3 runs 18 residues. The junction had 16 bases not matched to a gene; V was cut back by 5 bases and J by 5 bases.

This clone appeared a single time. The rearrangement links TRBV2 to TRBJ2-1; TRBD2 matches at 9 bases. CDR1 and CDR2 from the germline V gene are SNHLY and FYNNEI. The CDR3 loop spans 15 amino acids. After removal of 6 bases from V and 1 base from J, the junction contained 4 bases not matched to a gene. The CDR3 reads CASRILAGSYNEQFF. The CDR3 DNA sequence: TGTGCCAGCAGAATTCTAGCGGGGTCCTACAATGAGCAGTTCTTC.

This chain joins TRBV3-1 (or the pseudogene TRBV3-2) and TRBJ1-3, with 9 nucleotides matching TRBD1. CDR3 length: 15 residues. The germline V gene encodes CDR1 LGHDT and CDR2 YNNKEL (reference sequence). V lost 3 bases and J lost 4; bases outside the gene matches: 4. The CDR3: CASSQYRGLGNTIYF. In nucleotides, the CDR3 is TGTGCCAGCAGCCAGTACAGGGGGCTGGGAAACACCATATATTTT.

V is TRBV9 and J is TRBJ2-7, with TRBD1 matching 11 bases. Germline lookup yields CDR1 SGDLS and CDR2 YYNGEE. J lost 5 bases, V lost 6 bases, and 4 bases had no gene match. The length of the CDR3 is 13 residues. The CDR3 bases are TGTGCCAGCAACCGGGACAGGGGGGACGAGCAGTACTTC. Its protein product is CASNRDRGDEQYF.

This clone appeared once. The chain carries TRBV28 and TRBJ2-7, with D possibly being TRBD2 (6 bases). Germline CDR1 MDHEN, CDR2 SYDVKM. This CDR3 comprises 14 residues. The V gene lost 7 bases and the J gene lost 4 bases, with 17 bases spanning the gap. CDR3 DNA: TGTGCCAGCACCACCCGCCGGGGGTTGTACGAGCAGTACTTC. This translates into CASTTRRGLYEQYF.

This chain connects TRBV2 to TRBJ2-1; the D gene is possibly TRBD2 (6 bases). V lost 9 bases and J 5 bases, leaving 11 bases between the germline ends. Germline assignment: CDR1 SNHLY and CDR2 FYNNEI. This CDR3 contains 12 residues. This CDR3 reads CASMGLHNEQFF. The DNA of the CDR3 is TGTGCCAGTATGGGACTCCACAATGAGCAGTTCTTC.

The chain carries TRBV6-5 and TRBJ2-5; no reliable D call. From germline, CDR1 is MNHEY and CDR2 SVGAGI. The V end lost 9 bases, the J end lost 5 bases, and 19 bases lay between the germline ends. This CDR3 is built from 14 residues. The CDR3 sequence is CASKPGFLSETQYF. The CDR3 nucleotides are TGTGCCAGTAAACCGGGTTTCCTAAGTGAGACCCAGTACTTC.

The chain has TRBV6-2 or TRBV6-3 and TRBJ1-6; no definite D call. This CDR3 contains 12 residues. Deletions cut 5 bases from V and 14 bases from J, with 13 bases between. Germline V gene lookup returns CDR1 MNHEY and CDR2 SVGEGT. DNA for the CDR3: TGTGCCAGCAGTAGCTCGCCGATTACCCTCCACTTT. Amino acids: CASSSSPITLHF.

The chain carries TRBV5-6 and TRBJ1-4, with D possibly matching TRBD1 (5 bases). Looked up from germline, CDR1 is SGHDT and CDR2 is YYEEEE. V lost 3 bases and J lost 5, with 11 bases in between. This CDR3 region has 14 residues. CDR3 region: CASSYNWGNEKLFF. CDR3 nucleotides: TGTGCCAGCAGCTACAACTGGGGCAATGAAAAACTGTTTTTT.

The rearrangement uses TRBV18 and TRBJ2-1, with 14 bases aligning to TRBD2. J gave up 7 bases and V 11 bases, and 10 bases lay outside the gene matches. The V gene's germline CDR1 is KGHSH and CDR2 LQKENI. The CDR3 has 15 residues. As DNA, the CDR3 is TGTGCCTCTAGAGGGACTAGCGGGAGTAAAAATGAGCAGTTCTTC. Its protein product is CASRGTSGSKNEQFF. The full variable domain, with the rest looked up from reference TRBV18 and TRBJ2-1, is NAGVMQNPRHLVRRRGQEARLRCSPMKGHSHVYWYRQLPEEGLKFMVYLQKENIIDESGMPKERFSAEFPKEGPSILRIQQVVRGDSAAYFCASRGTSGSKNEQFFGPGTRLTVL.

In its sample, this clone was seen once. The chain carries TRBV6-1 and TRBJ2-3; 7 bases match TRBD1. Losses at the gene ends were 1 base for V and 0 bases for J; bases not matched to a gene: 4. The germline CDR1 and CDR2 sequences are MNHNS and SASEGT. The CDR3 loop spans 16 amino acids. DNA of the CDR3: TGTGCCAGCAGTGAAGACAGGGACAGAAGCACAGATACGCAGTATTTT. Its protein is CASSEDRDRSTDTQYF.

The genes are TRBV30 and TRBJ2-7; 12 bases fit TRBD2. The ends lost 8 bases at V and 4 bases at J; junction bases unmatched: 12. This CDR3 spans 15 amino acids. The germline V gene has CDR1 GTSNPN and CDR2 SVGIG (reference sequence). The CDR3: CAGGGTSGRRYEQYF. As DNA, the CDR3 is TGTGCCGGGGGGGGAACTAGCGGGAGGAGGTACGAGCAGTACTTC. Variable domain in full (rest from reference TRBV30 and TRBJ2-7): SQTIHQWPATLVQPVGSPLSLECTVEGTSNPNLYWYRQAAGRGLQLLFYSVGIGQISSEVPQNLSASRPQDRQFILSSKKLLLSDSGFYLCAGGGTSGRRYEQYFGPGTRLTVT.

V and J are TRBV5-1 and TRBJ1-1; D possibly corresponds to TRBD1 (5 bases). The CDR3 has 14 amino acids. Trimming left V 0 bases short and J 8 bases short, with 14 bases between. Germline values: CDR1 SGHRS, CDR2 YFSETQ. DNA for the CDR3: TGCGCCAGCAGCTTGGGCTGGGGCAGCCCCGAAGCTTTCTTT. Its protein is CASSLGWGSPEAFF.

This clone has a single count. The chain couples TRBV5-5 to TRBJ2-2; 8 nucleotides match TRBD2. Trimming took 4 bases from V and 8 from J; bases not matched to a gene: 7. Germline-derived CDR1 and CDR2 are SGHKS and YYEKEE (reference sequence). The CDR3 covers 14 residues. In DNA, the CDR3 is TGTGCCAGCAGCCCTCGACTAGCGCCAGGGGAGCTGTTTTTT. Translating gives CASSPRLAPGELFF. The full variable domain, in which reference TRBV5-5 and TRBJ2-2 provide the parts outside the CDR3, is DAGVTQSPTHLIKTRGQQVTLRCSPISGHKSVSWYQQVLGQGPQFIFQYYEKEERGRGNFPDRFSARQFPNYSSELNVNALLLGDSALYLCASSPRLAPGELFFGEGSRLTVL.

The chain employs TRBV25-1 and TRBJ2-7; a weak D match, TRBD1 (6 bases). The CDR3 loop spans 14 amino acids. Germline-derived CDR1 and CDR2 are MGHDK and SYGVNS. The V end was cut by 2 bases, the J end by 7 bases, with 15 bases between. The CDR3 sequence: CASSEAGVVWEQYF. DNA for the CDR3: TGTGCCAGCAGTGAAGCAGGGGTGGTATGGGAGCAGTACTTC.

The gene calls are TRBV9 and TRBJ1-6; D perhaps matches TRBD1 (5 bases). In germline, CDR1 is SGDLS, CDR2 YYNGEE. V was shortened by 3 bases and J by 7 bases, with 11 bases between the two germline ends. The CDR3 totals 14 residues. The DNA for the CDR3 is TGTGCCAGCAGCGCCCGGGGGGGGAATTCACCCCTCCACTTT. It encodes CASSARGGNSPLHF.

The gene calls are TRBV5-4 and TRBJ2-1; D is perhaps TRBD1 (6 bases). The CDR3 covers 13 residues. V gave up 4 bases and J gave up 3 bases, with 8 bases separating them. CDR1 is SGHNT, CDR2 YYREEE, per germline (reference sequence). CDR3 in amino acids: CASSPQGYNEQFF. The CDR3, as DNA: TGTGCCAGCAGCCCACAGGGCTACAATGAGCAGTTCTTC.

This sequence joins TRBV2 and TRBJ2-3; the match to TRBD1 covers 8 bases. Per germline, CDR1 SNHLY and CDR2 FYNNEI. There are 14 residues in the CDR3. V was clipped by 6 bases and J by 3 bases; unmatched bases: 5. The CDR3 loop reads CASRRDRRTDTQYF. CDR3 nucleotides: TGTGCCAGCAGGCGGGACAGGCGGACAGATACGCAGTATTTT.